This T cell receptor (beta chain) comes out of a study of blood T cell repertoires in COVID-19. Sequencing was performed with immunoSEQ multiplex PCR; in TCRdb, only in-frame clones are kept and a portion is missing. The table shows approximately 110,000 clones, with over 75% occurring only once. This sequence was found in a woman between 45 and 60 years old with acute or convalescent COVID-19. Sequencing was carried out using peripheral blood.

CDR3 protein: CASSTGGHEQYF. As DNA, the CDR3 is TGTGCCAGTAGTACAGGGGGCCACGAGCAGTACTTC. The V call is TRBV19, the J call TRBJ2-7; TRBD1 aligns across 8 bases. V shed 4 bases and J 5 bases; nucleotides not matched to a gene: 1. CDR3 length equals 12 residues. Germline values: CDR1 LNHDA, CDR2 SQIVND (reference sequence).